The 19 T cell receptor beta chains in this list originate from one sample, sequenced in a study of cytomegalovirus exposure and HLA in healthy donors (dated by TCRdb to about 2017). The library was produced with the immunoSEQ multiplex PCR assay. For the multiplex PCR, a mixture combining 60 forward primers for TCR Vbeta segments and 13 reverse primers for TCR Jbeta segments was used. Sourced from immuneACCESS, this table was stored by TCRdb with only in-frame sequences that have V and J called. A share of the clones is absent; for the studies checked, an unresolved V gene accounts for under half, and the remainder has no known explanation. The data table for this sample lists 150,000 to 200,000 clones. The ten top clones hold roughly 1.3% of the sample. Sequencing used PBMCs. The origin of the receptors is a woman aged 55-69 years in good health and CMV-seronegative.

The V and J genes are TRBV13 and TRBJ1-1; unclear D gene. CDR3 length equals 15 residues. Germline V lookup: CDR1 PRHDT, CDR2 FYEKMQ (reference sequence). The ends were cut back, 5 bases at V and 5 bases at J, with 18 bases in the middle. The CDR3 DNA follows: TGTGCCAGCAGCACCCAAGGCCAGCGAGTGACTGAAGCTTTCTTT. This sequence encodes CASSTQGQRVTEAFF. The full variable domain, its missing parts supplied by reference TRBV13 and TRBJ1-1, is AAGVIQSPRHLIKEKRETATLKCYPIPRHDTVYWYQQGPGQDPQFLISFYEKMQSDKGSIPDRFSAQQFSDYHSELNMSSLELGDSALYFCASSTQGQRVTEAFFGQGTRLTVV.

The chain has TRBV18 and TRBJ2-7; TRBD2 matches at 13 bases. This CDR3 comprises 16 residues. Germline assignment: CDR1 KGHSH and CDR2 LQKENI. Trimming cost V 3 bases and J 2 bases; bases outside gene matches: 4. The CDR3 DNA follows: TGTGCCAGCTCACCCGGACTAGCGGGGGTGACCTACGAGCAGTACTTC. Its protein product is CASSPGLAGVTYEQYF.

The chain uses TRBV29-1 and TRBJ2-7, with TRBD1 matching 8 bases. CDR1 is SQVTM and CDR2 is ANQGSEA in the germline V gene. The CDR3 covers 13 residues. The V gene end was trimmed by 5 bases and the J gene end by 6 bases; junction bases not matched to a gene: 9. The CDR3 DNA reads TGCAGCGTTCGTACAGGGGGTCTTTCCGAGCAGTACTTC. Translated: CSVRTGGLSEQYF.

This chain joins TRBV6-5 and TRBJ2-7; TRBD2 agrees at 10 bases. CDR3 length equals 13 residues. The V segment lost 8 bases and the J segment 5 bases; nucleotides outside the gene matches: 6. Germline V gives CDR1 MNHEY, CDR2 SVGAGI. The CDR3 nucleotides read TGTGCCAGCGCAACTAGCGGGACCCACGAGCAGTACTTC. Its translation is CASATSGTHEQYF.

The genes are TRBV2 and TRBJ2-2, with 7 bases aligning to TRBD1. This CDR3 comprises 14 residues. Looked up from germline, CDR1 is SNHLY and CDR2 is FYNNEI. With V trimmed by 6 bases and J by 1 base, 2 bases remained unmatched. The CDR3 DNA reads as TGTGCCAGCAGCCGGACAGGGAACACCGGGGAGCTGTTTTTT. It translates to CASSRTGNTGELFF.

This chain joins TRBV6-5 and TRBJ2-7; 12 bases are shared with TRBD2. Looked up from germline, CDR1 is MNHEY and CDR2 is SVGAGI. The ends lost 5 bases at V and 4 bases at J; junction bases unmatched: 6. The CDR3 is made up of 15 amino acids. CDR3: CASSAGTSGSYEQYF. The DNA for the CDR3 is TGTGCCAGCAGTGCCGGGACTAGCGGGTCTTACGAGCAGTACTTC.

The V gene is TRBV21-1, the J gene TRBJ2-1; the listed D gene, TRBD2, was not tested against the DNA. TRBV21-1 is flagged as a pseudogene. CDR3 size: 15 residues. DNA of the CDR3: TGTGCCAGCAGCAAGAAGAGAAGCTCCTACAATGAGCAGTTCTTC. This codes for CASSKKRSSYNEQFF.

CDR3 sequence: CASSLYRGNQPQHF. For the CDR3, the DNA is TGTGCCAGCAGTTTATACAGGGGCAATCAGCCCCAGCATTTT. The V call is TRBV27, the J call TRBJ1-5; possibly TRBD1 for D (6 bases). This CDR3 is built from 14 residues. Trimming left V 1 base short and J 2 bases short, with 6 bases between. The germline V gene encodes CDR1 MNHEY and CDR2 SMNVEV (reference sequence).

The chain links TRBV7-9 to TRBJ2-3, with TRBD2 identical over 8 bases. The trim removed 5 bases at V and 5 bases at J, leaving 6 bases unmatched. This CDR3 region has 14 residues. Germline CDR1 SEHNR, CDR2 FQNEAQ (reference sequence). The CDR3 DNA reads TGTGCCAGCAGCCTCACTAGCGGCCAAGATACGCAGTATTTT. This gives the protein CASSLTSGQDTQYF. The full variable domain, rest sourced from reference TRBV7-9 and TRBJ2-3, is DTGVSQNPRHKITKRGQNVTFRCDPISEHNRLYWYRQTLGQGPEFLTYFQNEAQLEKSRLLSDRFSAERPKGSFSTLEIQRTEQGDSAMYLCASSLTSGQDTQYFGPGTRLTVL.

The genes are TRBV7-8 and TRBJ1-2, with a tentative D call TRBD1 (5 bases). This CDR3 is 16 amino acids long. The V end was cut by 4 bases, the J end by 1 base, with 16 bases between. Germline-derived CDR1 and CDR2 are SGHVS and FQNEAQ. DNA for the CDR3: TGTGCCAGCAGCTCGCCCTGGGGGGGATTTAACTATGGCTACACCTTC. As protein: CASSSPWGGFNYGYTF.

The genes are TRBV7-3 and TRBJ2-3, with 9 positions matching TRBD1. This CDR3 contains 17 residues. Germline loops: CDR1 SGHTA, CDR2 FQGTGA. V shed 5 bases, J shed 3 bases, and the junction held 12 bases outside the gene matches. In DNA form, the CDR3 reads TGTGCCAGCAGCCCAGCTCCGGGACAGGGCGCTACAGATACGCAGTATTTT. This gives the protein CASSPAPGQGATDTQYF.

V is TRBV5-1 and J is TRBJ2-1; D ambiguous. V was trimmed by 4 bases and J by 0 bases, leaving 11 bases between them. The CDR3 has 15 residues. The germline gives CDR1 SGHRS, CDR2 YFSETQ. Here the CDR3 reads CASSLSFLSYNEQFF. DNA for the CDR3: TGCGCCAGCAGCCTAAGCTTCCTCTCCTACAATGAGCAGTTCTTC. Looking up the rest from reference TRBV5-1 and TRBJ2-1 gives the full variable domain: KAGVTQTPRYLIKTRGQQVTLSCSPISGHRSVSWYQQTPGQGLQFLFEYFSETQRNKGNFPGRFSGRQFSNSRSEMNVSTLELGDSALYLCASSLSFLSYNEQFFGPGTRLTVL.

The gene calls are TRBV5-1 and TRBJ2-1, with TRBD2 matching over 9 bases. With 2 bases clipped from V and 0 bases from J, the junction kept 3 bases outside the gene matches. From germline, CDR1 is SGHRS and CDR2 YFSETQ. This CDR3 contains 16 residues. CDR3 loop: CASSFSGSRSYNEQFF. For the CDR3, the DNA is TGCGCCAGCAGCTTTAGCGGGAGCCGCTCCTACAATGAGCAGTTCTTC.

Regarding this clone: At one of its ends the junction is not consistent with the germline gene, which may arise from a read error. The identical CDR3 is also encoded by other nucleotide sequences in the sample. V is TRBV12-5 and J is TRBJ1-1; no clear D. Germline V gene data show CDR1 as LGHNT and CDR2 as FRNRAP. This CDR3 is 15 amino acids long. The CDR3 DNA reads TGTGCTAGTGGCTTGGATTTCCCGGGGAACACTGAAGCTTTCTTT. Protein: CASGLDFPGNTEAFF.

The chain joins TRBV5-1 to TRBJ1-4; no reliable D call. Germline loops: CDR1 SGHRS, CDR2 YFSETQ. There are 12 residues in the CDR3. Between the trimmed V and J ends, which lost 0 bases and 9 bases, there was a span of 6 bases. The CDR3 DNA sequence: TGCGCCAGCAGCTTGGGAGGGCAAAAACTGTTTTTT. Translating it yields CASSLGGQKLFF.

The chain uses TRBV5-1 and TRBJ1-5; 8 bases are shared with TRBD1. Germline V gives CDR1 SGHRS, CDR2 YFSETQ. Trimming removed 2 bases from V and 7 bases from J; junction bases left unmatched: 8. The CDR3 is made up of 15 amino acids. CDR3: CASSFSGQGGQPQHF. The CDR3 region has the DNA TGCGCCAGCAGCTTCTCTGGACAGGGTGGCCAGCCCCAGCATTTT.

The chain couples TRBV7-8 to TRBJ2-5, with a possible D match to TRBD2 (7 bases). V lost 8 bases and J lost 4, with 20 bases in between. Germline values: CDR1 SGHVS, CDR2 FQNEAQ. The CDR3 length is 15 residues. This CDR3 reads CASCPGGAGGETQYF. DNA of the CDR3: TGTGCCAGCTGCCCGGGGGGCGCAGGAGGAGAGACCCAGTACTTC.

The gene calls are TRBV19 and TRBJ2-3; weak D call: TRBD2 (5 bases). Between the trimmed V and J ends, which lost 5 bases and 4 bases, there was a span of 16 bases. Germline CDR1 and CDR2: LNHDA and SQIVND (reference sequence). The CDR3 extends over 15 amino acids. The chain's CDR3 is CASSFSSTLSDTQYF. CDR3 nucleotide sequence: TGTGCCAGTAGTTTTTCTAGCACTCTCTCAGATACGCAGTATTTT. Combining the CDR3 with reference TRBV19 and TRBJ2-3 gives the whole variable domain DGGITQSPKYLFRKEGQNVTLSCEQNLNHDAMYWYRQDPGQGLRLIYYSQIVNDFQKGDIAEGYSVSREKKESFPLTVTSAQKNPTAFYLCASSFSSTLSDTQYFGPGTRLTVL.

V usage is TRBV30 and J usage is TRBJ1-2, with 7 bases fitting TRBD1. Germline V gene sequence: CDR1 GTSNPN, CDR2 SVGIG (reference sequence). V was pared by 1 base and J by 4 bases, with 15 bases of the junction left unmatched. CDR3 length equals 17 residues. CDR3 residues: CAWSGINRGPTVYGYTF. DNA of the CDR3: TGTGCCTGGAGTGGGATCAATAGGGGGCCCACGGTCTATGGCTACACCTTC.